The subject of this entry is one T cell receptor beta chain. Repertoires were generated with immunoSEQ multiplex PCR, while TCRdb's copy carries only in-frame clones and drops some. The sample yields more than 300,000 clones, about 88% seen once. This record belongs to a study of blood T cell repertoires in COVID-19. Looking at the study overall: The United States, Italy and Spain supplied acute and convalescent COVID-19 samples. In each case, the material was cDNA or gDNA derived from T cells, B-cell-depleted T cells, or PBMCs.

With 5 bases clipped from V and 4 bases from J, the junction kept 1 base outside the gene matches. This CDR3 comprises 15 residues. Per germline, CDR1 MNHEY and CDR2 SVGAGI. The clonotype comes from a woman in her seventies with COVID-19, enrolled during active disease. J is TRBJ2-2 and V is TRBV6-5, with 13 bases matching TRBD2. The sequenced sample was peripheral blood. This chain's CDR3 is CASSRLAGGTGELFF. CDR3 sequence (DNA): TGTGCCAGCAGTAGACTAGCGGGGGGCACCGGGGAGCTGTTTTTT.